Below are 13 T cell receptor beta chains sequenced from a single sample in a study of graft-versus-host responses after intestinal transplantation. Generated by immunoSEQ multiplex PCR, the TCRdb table keeps only in-frame clones and is missing some. The sample contains 98,000 or so clones, about 82% of which appear only once. Sequences were derived from PBMCs, sampled 255 days after intestinal transplant. These receptors all stem from a human patient who received an intestinal transplant, so some T cells may come from the graft donor.

The rearrangement joins TRBV2 to TRBJ1-6; TRBD1 might be the D (5 bases). The V gene's germline CDR1 is SNHLY and CDR2 FYNNEI. Between the trimmed V and J ends, which lost 5 bases and 10 bases, there was a span of 15 bases. The CDR3 has 14 residues. CDR3 DNA sequence: TGTGCCAGCAGTATACAGGTACCGAGGTCACCCCTCCACTTT. Protein sequence: CASSIQVPRSPLHF.

The V and J genes are TRBV6-6 and TRBJ1-1; D unclear. This CDR3 contains 15 residues. V lost 0 bases and J lost 0, with 8 bases in between. In germline, CDR1 is MNHNY, CDR2 SVGAGI (reference sequence). This CDR3 reads CASSYSPVMNTEAFF. The CDR3 nucleotides read TGTGCCAGCAGTTACTCCCCAGTGATGAACACTGAAGCTTTCTTT.

This chain connects TRBV28 to TRBJ2-2; D is uncertain. V dropped 5 bases and J dropped 4 bases, with 5 bases sitting between them. The germline V gene has CDR1 MDHEN and CDR2 SYDVKM. This CDR3 is 12 amino acids long. CDR3 in DNA: TGTGCCAGCAGTCCAATCACCGGGGAGCTGTTTTTT. It encodes CASSPITGELFF. Variable domain in full (rest from reference TRBV28 and TRBJ2-2): DVKVTQSSRYLVKRTGEKVFLECVQDMDHENMFWYRQDPGLGLRLIYFSYDVKMKEKGDIPEGYSVSREKKERFSLILESASTNQTSMYLCASSPITGELFFGEGSRLTVL.

The CDR3: CASSPSGFNYNEQFF. The DNA of the CDR3 is TGTGCCAGCAGTCCAAGCGGGTTCAACTACAATGAGCAGTTCTTC. The chain employs TRBV7-2 and TRBJ2-1; possible D gene TRBD2, 6 bases. Germline V gives CDR1 SGHTA, CDR2 FQGNSA. V was trimmed by 6 bases and J by 3 bases, leaving 15 bases between them. The CDR3 runs to 15 residues.

This clone was seen once. The chain carries TRBV2 and TRBJ2-6; 9 bases match TRBD2. The length of the CDR3 is 18 residues. Germline V gene sequence: CDR1 SNHLY, CDR2 FYNNEI. V shed 4 bases, J shed 0 bases, and the junction held 7 bases outside the gene matches. In DNA form, the CDR3 reads TGTGCCAGCAGTGTTAGCGGGGGCCCAAACTCTGGGGCCAACGTCCTGACTTTC. As protein: CASSVSGGPNSGANVLTF.

V gene TRBV5-1 combines with J gene TRBJ2-7; D possibly corresponds to TRBD1 (5 bases). Per germline, CDR1 SGHRS and CDR2 YFSETQ. Trimming shortened V by 0 bases and J by 2 bases, and 12 bases separated the two germline ends. This CDR3 is 15 amino acids long. CDR3 nucleotide sequence: TGCGCCAGCAGCTTGGACCAGGGTCCCACCTACGAGCAGTACTTC. Protein sequence: CASSLDQGPTYEQYF.

The chain uses TRBV4-1 and TRBJ1-1, with D possibly TRBD1 on 5 matching bases. The V end was cut by 0 bases, the J end by 1 base, with 6 bases between. The CDR3 length is 14 residues. Germline V gene lookup returns CDR1 MGHRA and CDR2 YSYEKL. The DNA of the CDR3 is TGCGCCAGCAGCCAAGAACAGGCGAACACTGAAGCTTTCTTT. It is translated as CASSQEQANTEAFF.

The chain joins TRBV9 to TRBJ2-2; D may be TRBD2 (6 bases). Germline values: CDR1 SGDLS, CDR2 YYNGEE. This CDR3 is 14 amino acids long. V was cut by 6 bases and J by 12 bases, with 21 bases left in between. CDR3 sequence: CASTGGTAGYKLFF. The CDR3 DNA sequence: TGTGCCAGCACCGGAGGGACGGCCGGATATAAGCTGTTTTTT.

The chain recombines TRBV4-1 with TRBJ1-1; the D is unclear. The V and J ends lost 1 base and 3 bases respectively, with 12 bases between them. Germline V gene lookup returns CDR1 MGHRA and CDR2 YSYEKL. The CDR3 runs 15 residues. The DNA for the CDR3 is TGCGCCAGCAGCCAAGTGCAGTCACTCCACACTGAAGCTTTCTTT. Translated, it gives CASSQVQSLHTEAFF.

The CDR3 DNA reads as TGTGCCAGCAGACCTCAGACAGGGGGCAGAGACACCGGGGAGCTGTTTTTT. This codes for CASRPQTGGRDTGELFF. The genes are TRBV7-9 and TRBJ2-2; 10 nucleotides line up with TRBD1. V lost 6 bases and J lost 3; bases outside the gene matches: 10. CDR1 is SEHNR, CDR2 FQNEAQ, per germline (reference sequence). This CDR3 is built from 17 residues.

This chain links TRBV6-1 with TRBJ2-7; D gene unclear. Germline CDR1 and CDR2: MNHNS and SASEGT. The V end was cut by 3 bases, the J end by 3 bases, with 18 bases between. CDR3 length: 16 amino acids. CDR3 residues: CASSEAVHSPVYEQYF. CDR3 sequence (DNA): TGTGCCAGCAGTGAGGCGGTCCACTCACCTGTCTACGAGCAGTACTTC.

This clone was observed once. J is TRBJ1-4 and V is TRBV15; 8 nucleotides agree with TRBD1. The germline CDR1 and CDR2 sequences are LNHNV and YYDKDF (reference sequence). After removal of 5 bases from V and 6 bases from J, the junction contained 14 bases not matched to a gene. The CDR3 has 17 amino acids. CDR3 coding DNA: TGTGCCACCAGCCCCGGCAGGGGGCGCGTTCAAGATGAAAAACTGTTTTTT. Protein sequence: CATSPGRGRVQDEKLFF.

This clone is categorized as medium-sized (0.01 to 0.1%). The rearrangement uses TRBV28 and TRBJ1-2; 8 positions agree with TRBD1. This CDR3 region has 15 residues. V lost 3 bases, J lost 3 bases, and 6 bases stayed unmatched. CDR1 MDHEN and CDR2 SYDVKM come from the germline V gene. The CDR3 nucleotides are TGTGCCAGCAGTTTCTATGCGACAGGGGACTATGGCTACACCTTC. It encodes CASSFYATGDYGYTF.